The sequence of this T cell receptor beta chain was determined in a study of blood T cell repertoires in COVID-19. Study-level background: Acute and convalescent COVID-19 specimens originated in the United States, Italy and Spain. In each case, the material was cDNA or gDNA derived from T cells, B-cell-depleted T cells, or PBMCs.

V gave up 4 bases and J gave up 3 bases, with 16 bases separating them. CDR1 and CDR2 (germline): MNHEY, SMNVEV (reference sequence). The CDR3 loop spans 16 amino acids. Methods used by the authors: Nucleated cell number was recorded as an estimate derived from reference gene primer amplification. Assay used: immunoSEQ multiplex PCR; TCRdb lists only in-frame clones, some missing. V, J and clone size derive from that table, while D and trimming were established from the DNA sequence. The data hold 250,000 to 300,000 clones, with around 90% observed a single time. One Seattle source followed patients from active infection through their disease course.

The receptor's source is a woman aged 70-85 years with COVID-19, enrolled during active disease. The chain employs TRBV27 and TRBJ2-1; the D gene is possibly TRBD2 (6 bases). What was sequenced was peripheral blood. CDR3 region: CASSYSGTGGYNEQFF. The CDR3 DNA sequence: TGTGCCAGCAGTTACTCCGGGACCGGGGGCTACAATGAGCAGTTCTTC.